The 31 T cell receptor beta chains listed next were all sequenced from one sample in a study of T cells in Graves' hyperthyroidism and ophthalmopathy (dated 2019 in TCRdb). To prepare the library, multiplex PCR was applied. These reads were obtained on an Illumina HiSeq 2000. Amplification of TCR beta CDR3 regions was carried out from RNA transcripts. The first round of RT-PCR for the TCR CDR3 was performed with the HTBI primer set and the Qiagen OneStep RT-PCR kit. TCRdb handled the public reads itself, with Q25 trimming in fastp and clone calling in MiXCR, and kept productive beta chains. Each record represents a unique CDR3 protein, reported with the most common genes and DNA among its rows. The sample contains a few hundred thousand distinct CDR3 sequences, roughly 16% of them found a single time. The top ten constitute around 3.5% of the sample. Sequences were obtained from blood. The receptors derive from a woman between 40 and 50 years old with Graves' ophthalmopathy.

There are many counts of this clonotype. This chain uses TRBV7-9 with TRBJ1-1; tentatively, D is TRBD1 (6 bases). The CDR3 has 15 amino acids. Between the trimmed V and J ends, which lost 5 bases and 5 bases, there was a span of 18 bases. Germline assignment: CDR1 SEHNR and CDR2 FQNEAQ (reference sequence). DNA for the CDR3: TGTGCCAGCAGCCGGGACAATCAGGTACAAACTGAAGCTTTCTTT. Amino acid sequence: CASSRDNQVQTEAFF.

This clonotype has a count of ten or more. This chain connects TRBV4-1 to TRBJ2-2; TRBD2 might be the D (5 bases). Trimming took off 8 bases at V and 1 base at J, with 8 bases between the two ends. The germline V gene has CDR1 MGHRA and CDR2 YSYEKL. The CDR3 consists of 13 residues. The CDR3 DNA reads as TGCGCCAGCGCGGGCTTGAACACCGGGGAGCTGTTTTTT. Translating gives CASAGLNTGELFF.

This clonotype was recorded at least ten times. The chain employs TRBV27 and TRBJ1-1; the D gene is possibly TRBD1 (5 bases). CDR3 length: 13 residues. Germline lookup yields CDR1 MNHEY and CDR2 SMNVEV (reference sequence). Deletions cut 6 bases from V and 0 bases from J, with 8 bases between. CDR3 nucleotides: TGTGCCAGCAGCCGCAGGGTGAACACTGAAGCTTTCTTT. Translated: CASSRRVNTEAFF.

About this clonotype itself: A read error may be the cause here, since a much bigger clone is one base away. The rearrangement uses TRBV9 and TRBJ2-3; TRBD2 aligns across 10 bases. The CDR3 extends over 15 amino acids. Germline V CDR1 and CDR2: SGDLS, YYNGEE. Germline trimming cut 3 bases from V and 2 bases from J; bases unmatched to any gene: 3. CDR3 nucleotides: TGTGCCAGCAGCGCTAGCGGGGGAGTCACAGATACGCAGTATTTT. Amino acid sequence: CASSASGGVTDTQYF.

This clonotype turned up a few times. The chain joins TRBV7-9 to TRBJ1-1; no firm D call. The CDR3 totals 14 residues. Per the germline V gene, CDR1 is SEHNR and CDR2 is FQNEAQ (reference sequence). Between the trimmed V and J ends, which lost 6 bases and 2 bases, there was a span of 13 bases. The CDR3 here is CASRVLGPNTEAFF. CDR3 nucleotide sequence: TGTGCCAGCAGGGTTCTGGGCCCAAACACTGAAGCTTTCTTT.

This clonotype was counted ten times or more. V and J are TRBV30 and TRBJ1-1, with D possibly TRBD1 on 5 matching bases. The germline V gene encodes CDR1 GTSNPN and CDR2 SVGIG (reference sequence). CDR3 length equals 14 residues. V was shortened by 0 bases and J by 2 bases, with 10 bases between the two germline ends. The CDR3 sequence: CAWSVQAGNTEAFF. CDR3 nucleotides: TGTGCCTGGAGTGTACAGGCGGGTAACACTGAAGCTTTCTTT. The full variable domain, with the rest looked up from reference TRBV30 and TRBJ1-1, is SQTIHQWPATLVQPVGSPLSLECTVEGTSNPNLYWYRQAAGRGLQLLFYSVGIGQISSEVPQNLSASRPQDRQFILSSKKLLLSDSGFYLCAWSVQAGNTEAFFGQGTRLTVV.

This clonotype came up many times. The rearrangement links TRBV30 to TRBJ1-6; 9 bases line up with TRBD1. CDR1 and CDR2 (germline): GTSNPN, SVGIG (reference sequence). The CDR3 consists of 16 residues. Germline trimming cut 0 bases from V and 9 bases from J; bases unmatched to any gene: 9. The CDR3 sequence: CAWSVWPGTGSSPLHF. The CDR3, as DNA: TGTGCCTGGAGTGTTTGGCCCGGGACAGGGAGTTCACCCCTCCACTTT.

There are many counts of this clonotype. V gene TRBV28 combines with J gene TRBJ2-7, with a tentative D call TRBD2 (6 bases). CDR3 length equals 18 residues. Trimming removed 5 bases at V and 2 bases at J, with 25 bases between. Per germline, CDR1 MDHEN and CDR2 SYDVKM. The CDR3 sequence is CASSAPLGATWGAYEQYF. The CDR3 nucleotides are TGTGCCAGCAGTGCCCCTCTCGGGGCTACTTGGGGGGCCTACGAGCAGTACTTC.

The rearrangement links TRBV30 to TRBJ2-7; 10 bases are shared with TRBD1. The CDR3 runs 12 residues. The junction had 2 bases not matched to a gene; V was cut back by 4 bases and J by 5 bases. Per the germline V gene, CDR1 is GTSNPN and CDR2 is SVGIG (reference sequence). This chain's CDR3 is CAWKGTGDEQYF. The CDR3 nucleotides are TGTGCCTGGAAGGGGACAGGGGACGAGCAGTACTTC.

In this sample, this clonotype turned up a few times. This chain uses TRBV6-1 with TRBJ1-3, with D perhaps matching TRBD1 (6 bases). The CDR3 totals 15 residues. The germline gives CDR1 MNHNS, CDR2 SASEGT. Trimming pared 4 bases from V and 2 bases from J, leaving 12 bases between. The CDR3 spells CASSGTEIAGNTIYF. The CDR3, as DNA: TGTGCCAGCAGTGGGACAGAGATTGCTGGAAACACCATATATTTT.

The table lists this clonotype with many counts. This chain joins TRBV12-3 or TRBV12-4 and TRBJ2-3; D may be TRBD2 (6 bases). Trimming shortened V by 6 bases and J by 6 bases, and 13 bases separated the two germline ends. There are 13 residues in the CDR3. CDR3 nucleotide sequence: TGTGCCAGCAGGGGGCCTAGCGCGGATACGCAGTATTTT. It is translated as CASRGPSADTQYF.

There are many counts of this clonotype. The gene calls are TRBV18 and TRBJ1-1; unclear D gene. The V end was cut by 3 bases, the J end by 7 bases, with 18 bases between. CDR3 length: 15 residues. Per germline, CDR1 KGHSH and CDR2 LQKENI. The CDR3 DNA is TGTGCCAGCTCACCGACGAATGTGGAAGGATTTGAAGCTTTCTTT. Protein sequence: CASSPTNVEGFEAFF.

This clonotype occurred a few times. The chain couples TRBV7-9 to TRBJ2-2; D might be TRBD1 or TRBD2, each matching 5 bases. The CDR3 is 15 residues long. V gave up 3 bases and J gave up 0 bases, with 8 bases separating them. Germline CDR1 reads SEHNR; CDR2 reads FQNEAQ (reference sequence). CDR3 loop: CASSFGTTNTGELFF. CDR3 coding DNA: TGTGCCAGCAGCTTCGGGACGACGAACACCGGGGAGCTGTTTTTT.

The table lists this clonotype with many counts. The genes are TRBV2 and TRBJ2-1; D gene unclear. The V and J ends lost 7 bases and 4 bases respectively, with 14 bases between them. The CDR3 covers 14 residues. Germline V gives CDR1 SNHLY, CDR2 FYNNEI. The CDR3 DNA follows: TGTGCCAGCACGTGGAGCGAGGTGTACAATGAGCAGTTCTTC. Protein sequence: CASTWSEVYNEQFF.

This clonotype was counted ten times or more. The chain has TRBV3-1 and TRBJ2-1; D remains unclear. Per germline, CDR1 LGHDT and CDR2 YNNKEL (reference sequence). V lost 3 bases, J lost 6 bases, and 9 bases lay in between. The CDR3 runs 13 residues. CDR3 DNA: TGTGCCAGCAGCCACGGTCCGGGCAATGAGCAGTTCTTC. Amino acids: CASSHGPGNEQFF.

This clonotype was detected many times. V and J are TRBV2 and TRBJ2-2; a possible D gene is TRBD2 (6 bases). Germline V CDR1 and CDR2: SNHLY, FYNNEI. Trimming left V 7 bases short and J 5 bases short, with 14 bases between. The CDR3 length is 14 residues. The CDR3 sequence is CASKGRESTGELFF. Here the CDR3 DNA reads TGTGCCAGCAAGGGGCGGGAATCAACCGGGGAGCTGTTTTTT.

The table lists this clonotype with many counts. The rearrangement joins TRBV3-1 to TRBJ1-2; D gene unclear. CDR3 length: 14 amino acids. V lost 1 base and J lost 4, with 10 bases in between. Germline V CDR1 and CDR2: LGHDT, YNNKEL (reference sequence). The CDR3 spells CASSQGSLSYGYTF. CDR3 nucleotide sequence: TGTGCCAGCAGCCAAGGGTCATTATCCTATGGCTACACCTTC.

This clonotype was seen repeatedly, ten times or more. CDR3 DNA: TGTGCCAGCAGCTTAGTAGGGGGCCGCGAAGCTTTCTTT. Protein: CASSLVGGREAFF. This chain uses TRBV7-2 with TRBJ1-1; 7 bases align to TRBD1. The CDR3 extends over 13 amino acids. V lost 1 base and J lost 8; bases outside the gene matches: 4. Germline loops: CDR1 SGHTA, CDR2 FQGNSA.

The J gene is TRBJ2-2, the V gene TRBV19, with 11 nucleotides matching TRBD1. Germline CDR1 is LNHDA and CDR2 is SQIVND (reference sequence). J gave up 0 bases and V 9 bases, and 6 bases lay outside the gene matches. The CDR3 loop spans 16 amino acids. CDR3 protein: CASTVGQGANTGELFF. The CDR3 DNA reads TGTGCCAGCACGGTGGGACAGGGGGCGAACACCGGGGAGCTGTTTTTT.

In its sample, this clonotype was seen many times. The chain carries TRBV7-9 and TRBJ2-5, with D possibly called TRBD1 or TRBD2 (5 bases each). V was trimmed by 1 base and J by 0 bases, leaving 12 bases between them. The CDR3 covers 16 residues. Germline V gene sequence: CDR1 SEHNR, CDR2 FQNEAQ (reference sequence). CDR3 protein: CASSLGQGVYQETQYF. The CDR3 nucleotides are TGTGCCAGCAGCTTAGGCCAGGGAGTTTACCAAGAGACCCAGTACTTC.

This clonotype occurred many times. The chain employs TRBV11-2 and TRBJ2-1; D call uncertain. The V end lost 3 bases, the J end lost 6 bases, and 12 bases lay between the germline ends. This CDR3 is 14 amino acids long. In germline, CDR1 is SGHAT, CDR2 FQNNGV. The CDR3, as DNA: TGTGCCAGCAGCTTCGTGGGGTCGTTCAATGAGCAGTTCTTC. Its translation is CASSFVGSFNEQFF.

Only a few counts were recorded for this clonotype. The chain couples TRBV11-2 to TRBJ2-2; D is unresolved. Trimming cost V 0 bases and J 0 bases, with 8 bases left between them. Germline CDR1 SGHAT, CDR2 FQNNGV. The CDR3 extends over 16 amino acids. DNA of the CDR3: TGTGCCAGCAGCTTAGATCAACTGTCGAACACCGGGGAGCTGTTTTTT. Residues: CASSLDQLSNTGELFF. Full variable domain (remainder filled in from reference TRBV11-2 and TRBJ2-2): EAGVAQSPRYKIIEKRQSVAFWCNPISGHATLYWYQQILGQGPKLLIQFQNNGVVDDSQLPKDRFSAERLKGVDSTLKIQPAKLEDSAVYLCASSLDQLSNTGELFFGEGSRLTVL.

This clonotype was seen a handful of times. This chain uses TRBV25-1 with TRBJ2-1; 15 nucleotides agree with TRBD2. Germline CDR1 MGHDK, CDR2 SYGVNS. After removal of 4 bases from V and 9 bases from J, the junction contained 10 bases not matched to a gene. This CDR3 comprises 17 residues. The CDR3 coding sequence is TGTGCCAGCAGTGTCAATCTAGGACTAGCGGGAGGGTCTGAGCAGTTCTTC. Protein: CASSVNLGLAGGSEQFF.

This chain links TRBV5-6 with TRBJ2-2; 7 positions match TRBD1. V was clipped by 4 bases and J by 6 bases; unmatched bases: 9. The CDR3 is 15 amino acids. The germline V gene encodes CDR1 SGHDT and CDR2 YYEEEE. Here the CDR3 DNA reads TGTGCCAGCAGCCGCGGTGACAGGGTGGCCGGGGAGCTGTTTTTT. It yields the protein CASSRGDRVAGELFF.

In its sample, this clonotype was seen a few times. CDR3 residues: CASSPTKIGGSLYGYTF. The CDR3 region has the DNA TGTGCCAGCAGTCCAACCAAAATAGGGGGCTCCCTCTATGGCTACACCTTC. The chain is built from TRBV6-1 and TRBJ1-2, with 7 bases matching TRBD1. This CDR3 region has 17 residues. CDR1 is MNHNS and CDR2 is SASEGT in the germline V gene. With V trimmed by 5 bases and J by 4 bases, 16 bases remained unmatched.

The chain has TRBV20-1 and TRBJ2-7; the D is unclear. The CDR3 is 14 residues long. With 0 bases removed from V and 2 bases from J, the gap between germline ends came to 11 bases. Germline V gene sequence: CDR1 DFQATT, CDR2 SNEGSKA (reference sequence). The CDR3 nucleotides read TGCAGTGCTAGAGAGCCGGCCTACACCTACGAGCAGTACTTC. It translates to CSAREPAYTYEQYF.

This clonotype was seen at least ten times. The rearrangement joins TRBV5-1 to TRBJ1-2; possibly TRBD1 for D (5 bases). Trimming shortened V by 3 bases and J by 7 bases, and 16 bases separated the two germline ends. CDR3 size: 14 residues. Per the germline V gene, CDR1 is SGHRS and CDR2 is YFSETQ. This CDR3 reads CASSSHPGSTGYTF. The CDR3 region has the DNA TGCGCCAGCAGCTCACATCCAGGGTCCACTGGCTACACCTTC.

This clonotype has at least ten counts. This rearrangement joins TRBV2 to TRBJ2-5; D remains ambiguous. This CDR3 is 13 amino acids long. Trimming removed 6 bases from V and 5 bases from J, with 13 bases in between. The germline V gene has CDR1 SNHLY and CDR2 FYNNEI. In DNA, the CDR3 is TGTGCCAGCAGGGCAGAGGTAGTGGAGACCCAGTACTTC. The encoded protein is CASRAEVVETQYF.

In its sample, this clonotype was seen many times. This chain connects TRBV5-1 to TRBJ2-7; no reliable D call. The germline V and J ends were trimmed by 2 bases and 6 bases, with 12 bases remaining between them. The V gene's germline CDR1 is SGHRS and CDR2 YFSETQ. The CDR3 is 13 amino acids. This CDR3 reads CASSLRNLGEQYF. The CDR3 DNA reads as TGCGCCAGCAGCTTAAGGAATCTGGGCGAGCAGTACTTC.

The sample holds many counts of this clonotype. The chain joins TRBV6-1 to TRBJ1-1; D possibly corresponds to TRBD1 (5 bases). Germline CDR1 and CDR2: MNHNS and SASEGT. V dropped 4 bases and J dropped 6 bases, with 12 bases sitting between them. This CDR3 spans 13 amino acids. The CDR3 region is CASSVSGSSEAFF. Here the CDR3 DNA reads TGTGCCAGCAGTGTTTCAGGGTCTTCTGAAGCTTTCTTT.

This clonotype was seen ten or more times. V is TRBV28 and J is TRBJ2-5, with 8 bases fitting TRBD1. This CDR3 contains 17 residues. The germline V gene encodes CDR1 MDHEN and CDR2 SYDVKM. After removal of 5 bases from V and 1 base from J, the junction contained 12 bases not matched to a gene. CDR3: CASSPESATGAQETQYF. In DNA, the CDR3 is TGTGCCAGCAGTCCCGAATCCGCGACAGGGGCCCAAGAGACCCAGTACTTC.